A selection of T cell receptor beta chains follows, all from one sample in a study of graft-versus-host responses after intestinal transplantation. Profiled with immunoSEQ multiplex PCR; TCRdb holds only in-frame clones, not every one. Among some 130,000 clones listed, around 95% were seen once. No antigen is known for these receptors. Sample: unstimulated CD8+ T cells sorted from spleen or lymph node cells, taken before intestinal transplant. The source of these receptors is a human donor who received an intestinal transplant. Each CDR3 is given with its conserved first and last residue. D genes are given only for firm matches. For some rows the clone size is stated as once, few or many, or as a class when expanded; others skip it.

V gene	J gene	D gene	clone size	CDR3 protein	CDR3 DNA
TRBV7-8	TRBJ1-1	TRBD1	.	CASSSYRGNTEAFF	TGTGCCAGCAGCTCATACAGGGGGAACACTGAAGCTTTCTTT
TRBV7-8	TRBJ2-3	TRBD1	.	CASSRPGQPMGHTDTQYF	TGTGCCAGCAGTCGACCGGGACAGCCCATGGGTCACACAGATACGCAGTATTTT
TRBV28	TRBJ2-7	.	.	CASSLMASYEQYF	TGTGCCAGCAGTTTAATGGCCTCCTACGAGCAGTACTTC
TRBV4-1	TRBJ1-2	.	once	CASSPHGRGTNYGYTF	TGCGCCAGCAGCCCCCACGGGAGGGGGACTAACTATGGCTACACCTTC
TRBV7-2	TRBJ2-5	.	.	CASSLNRRETQYF	TGTGCCAGCAGCTTAAATCGAAGGGAGACCCAGTACTTC
TRBV28	TRBJ2-1	TRBD2	.	CASSKEGLARIEQFF	TGTGCCAGCAGTAAGGAAGGACTAGCTAGGATTGAGCAGTTCTTC
TRBV2	TRBJ2-7	.	.	CASSELGAAAYEQYF	TGTGCCAGCAGTGAATTAGGGGCAGCAGCATACGAGCAGTACTTC
TRBV7-6	TRBJ2-7	.	.	CASSPRGLAGREQYF	TGTGCCAGCAGCCCCAGGGGGCTAGCGGGCCGCGAGCAGTACTTC
TRBV6-1	TRBJ1-2	.	.	CASEWAPMYGYTF	TGTGCCAGCGAGTGGGCTCCTATGTATGGCTACACCTTC
TRBV10-1	TRBJ2-2	TRBD2	.	CASSEGRRGLAGLSNTGELFF	TGCGCCAGCAGTGAGGGAAGGCGTGGGCTAGCGGGATTATCGAACACCGGGGAGCTGTTTTTT